Presented here are 10 T cell receptor beta chains from one specimen sequenced in a study of tumor-infiltrating lymphocytes in glioblastoma multiforme. Three nested ARM-PCR rounds with V-beta and C-beta primers built TCRB libraries. TCRdb re-analysed the multiplex PCR reads in MiXCR, keeping a single row per CDR3 protein. The table includes about 32,000 distinct CDR3 sequences, 60% to 65% detected once. Sequenced sample: brain tumor tissue. These receptors were collected from a male donor with glioblastoma.

This clonotype was detected many times. The rearrangement joins TRBV10-3 to TRBJ1-5; a possible D gene is TRBD1 (5 bases). Germline V gene lookup returns CDR1 ENHRY and CDR2 SYGVKD. CDR3 size: 14 residues. V was pared by 6 bases and J by 6 bases, with 15 bases between. The CDR3 nucleotides read TGTGCCATCAGGGAGGACACGGCGGGTCAGCCCCAGCATTTT. It translates to CAIREDTAGQPQHF.

As to this clonotype: A read error may be the cause here, since a much bigger clone is one base away. The gene calls are TRBV5-1 and TRBJ2-7; 11 nucleotides agree with TRBD1. Germline trimming cut 6 bases from V and 5 bases from J; bases unmatched to any gene: 10. The CDR3 runs to 15 residues. CDR1 is SGHRS and CDR2 is YFSETQ in the germline V gene. The CDR3 loop is CASNTPDRGQNEQYF. In nucleotides, the CDR3 is TGCGCCAGCAACACGCCGGACAGGGGGCAGAACGAGCAGTACTTC.

As concerns this clonotype: Compared with germline, one end of the junction differs, possibly owing to a read error. The CDR3 coding sequence is TGCAGCGAATTAGCCCTCTCAGCCACCTACAATGAGCAGTCCTTC. This translates into CSELALSATYNEQSF. J is TRBJ2-1 and V is TRBV29-1; no firm D call. Per the germline V gene, CDR1 is SQVTM and CDR2 is ANQGSEA. This CDR3 is built from 15 residues.

As concerns this clonotype: The conserved closing phenylalanine or tryptophan is absent in this CDR3, likely reflecting a read error. Because the CDR3's place on the DNA is in doubt, the DNA is left out and the CDR3 is given as listed by TCRdb. The chain recombines TRBV6-5 with TRBJ2-1; no check of the table's D call, TRBD2, against the DNA was made. Germline loops: CDR1 MNHEY, CDR2 SVGAGI. The CDR3 has 15 residues if both end residues are counted. The CDR3 reads CASSYVAGGYNEQLL.

The chain couples TRBV13 to TRBJ2-1; no firm D call. The germline CDR1 and CDR2 sequences are PRHDT and FYEKMQ (reference sequence). Trimming took off 5 bases at V and 4 bases at J, with 15 bases between the two ends. The CDR3 loop spans 15 amino acids. Here the CDR3 reads CASSVGRKNYNEQFF. The CDR3 coding sequence is TGTGCCAGCAGCGTGGGCCGTAAGAATTACAATGAGCAGTTCTTC.

This clonotype was seen just once. This chain joins TRBV11-2 and TRBJ1-1; D is undetermined. Trimming left V 6 bases short and J 1 base short, with 18 bases between. This CDR3 is 16 amino acids long. The germline CDR1 and CDR2 sequences are SGHAT and FQNNGV. This chain's CDR3 is CASSAILGFGNTEAFF. CDR3 nucleotides: TGTGCCAGCAGTGCCATTCTAGGGTTTGGGAACACTGAAGCTTTCTTT. The full variable domain, completed using reference TRBV11-2 and TRBJ1-1, is EAGVAQSPRYKIIEKRQSVAFWCNPISGHATLYWYQQILGQGPKLLIQFQNNGVVDDSQLPKDRFSAERLKGVDSTLKIQPAKLEDSAVYLCASSAILGFGNTEAFFGQGTRLTVV.

About this clonotype itself: Since no conserved phenylalanine or tryptophan closes the CDR3, a read error is the likely cause. Because the CDR3's place on the DNA is in doubt, the DNA is left out and the CDR3 is given as listed by TCRdb. V usage is TRBV29-1 and J usage is TRBJ1-2. The CDR3 is 12 amino acids long, termini counted. Germline lookup yields CDR1 SQVTM and CDR2 ANQGSEA. CDR3 amino acids: CSVSADPSGYAL.

The sample holds one count of this clonotype. Lacking the conserved final phenylalanine or tryptophan, this CDR3 likely reflects a read error. The chain carries TRBV20-1 and TRBJ2-1; 15 nucleotides align to TRBD2. Germline values: CDR1 DFQATT, CDR2 SNEGSKA (reference sequence). The CDR3 covers 14 residues. This chain's CDR3 is CNDKGLAGGHEQFS. CDR3 in DNA: TGCAATGATAAGGGACTAGCGGGAGGACATGAGCAGTTCTCC.

In this sample, this clonotype turned up once. One end of the junction does not line up with germline, which may come from a read error. The chain employs TRBV4-1 and TRBJ2-1, with a possible D match to TRBD2 (5 bases). The germline V gene has CDR1 MGHRA and CDR2 YSYEKL. The CDR3 spans 19 residues. The chain's CDR3 is CVSSQAPGNLSGSYNEQFF. The CDR3 DNA sequence: TGCGTCAGCAGCCAAGCTCCGGGAAACCTATCGGGGTCCTACAATGAGCAGTTCTTC.

This clonotype has ten or more counts. The V and J genes are TRBV29-1 and TRBJ2-1, with 7 bases that match TRBD2. This CDR3 comprises 14 residues. Unmatched junction bases numbered 10, after V lost 4 bases and J lost 7 bases. Per the germline V gene, CDR1 is SQVTM and CDR2 is ANQGSEA. The CDR3 region has the DNA TGCAGCGTTGTACAAGGTGGGGGGGAGAATGAGCAGTTCTTC. Its protein product is CSVVQGGGENEQFF.